This T cell receptor (beta chain) was sequenced in a study of T cells in localized non-small cell lung cancer. Sequencing used immunoSEQ multiplex PCR; TCRdb keeps in-frame clones, though not all of them. The table shows fewer than 25,000 clones, with over 80% occurring only once. Study-wide findings and caveats: Out of the top 100 tumor clones, a median about 57 were seen in adjacent lung. Uninvolved nearby lung showed the greatest T cell clonality, exceeding that found in tumor.

Germline V gene lookup returns CDR1 MNHEY and CDR2 SMNVEV (reference sequence). V was pared by 2 bases and J by 7 bases, with 11 bases of the junction left unmatched. This CDR3 comprises 15 residues. On this clone: Its antigen is still unknown.

Sequencing used peripheral blood, obtained before any cancer treatment. The genes are TRBV27 and TRBJ2-7; TRBD2 matches at 7 bases. The clonotype was recovered from a male donor aged 60 or older with stage I squamous cell lung carcinoma. CDR3 sequence: CASSLRSAGAREQYF. The CDR3 region has the DNA TGTGCCAGCAGTTTAAGGTCGGCGGGAGCCCGGGAGCAGTACTTC.